This T cell receptor beta chain was documented in a study of T cells after yellow fever vaccination. MiXCR, run by TCRdb on the 5' RACE reads, gives a single entry per CDR3 protein. The sample lists roughly 190,000 distinct CDR3 sequences, 11% occurring once. The CDR3 sequence is 14 residues long. Trimming took 8 bases from V and 3 from J; bases not matched to a gene: 4. Germline V gene lookup returns CDR1 MNHEY and CDR2 SVGAGI. The gene calls are TRBV6-5 and TRBJ2-4; 10 nucleotides align to TRBD2. The sample consisted of CD8+ T cells sorted from PBMCs, taken 15 days after the yellow fever booster vaccination. This clonotype originated in a man between 18 and 29 years old who received the YFV17D yellow fever vaccine. The CDR3: CASGSGGVKNIQYF. CDR3 sequence (DNA): TGTGCCAGCGGGAGCGGGGGGGTCAAAAACATTCAGTACTTC.